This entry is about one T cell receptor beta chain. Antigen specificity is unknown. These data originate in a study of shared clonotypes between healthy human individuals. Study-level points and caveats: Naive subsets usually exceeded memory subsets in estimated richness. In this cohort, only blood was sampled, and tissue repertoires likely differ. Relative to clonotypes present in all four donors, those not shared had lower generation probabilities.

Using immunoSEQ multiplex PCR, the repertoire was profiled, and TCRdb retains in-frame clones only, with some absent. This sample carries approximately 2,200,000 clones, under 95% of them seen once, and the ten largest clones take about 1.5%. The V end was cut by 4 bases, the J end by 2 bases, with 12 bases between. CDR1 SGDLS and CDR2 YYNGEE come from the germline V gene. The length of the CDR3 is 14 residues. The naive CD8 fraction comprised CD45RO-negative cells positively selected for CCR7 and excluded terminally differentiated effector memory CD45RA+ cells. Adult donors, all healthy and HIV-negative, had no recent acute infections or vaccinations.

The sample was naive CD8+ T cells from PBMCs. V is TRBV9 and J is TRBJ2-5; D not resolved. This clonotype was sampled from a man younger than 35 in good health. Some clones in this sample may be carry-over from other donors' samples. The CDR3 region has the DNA TGTGCCAGCAGCACCCGGGCAGGTCAAGAGACCCAGTACTTC. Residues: CASSTRAGQETQYF.